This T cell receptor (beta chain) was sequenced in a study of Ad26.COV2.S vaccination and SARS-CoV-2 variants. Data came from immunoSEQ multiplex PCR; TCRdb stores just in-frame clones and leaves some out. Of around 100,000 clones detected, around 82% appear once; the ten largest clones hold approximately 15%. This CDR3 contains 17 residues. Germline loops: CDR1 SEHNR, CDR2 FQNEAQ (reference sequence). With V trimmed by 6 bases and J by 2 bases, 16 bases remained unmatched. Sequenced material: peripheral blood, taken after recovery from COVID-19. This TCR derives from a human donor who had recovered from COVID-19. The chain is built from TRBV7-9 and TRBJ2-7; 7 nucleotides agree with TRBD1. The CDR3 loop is CASRRIRVGQRTYEQYF. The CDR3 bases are TGTGCCAGCAGACGTATCCGAGTGGGACAGAGAACCTACGAGCAGTACTTC.